Below, one TCR beta chain is given with its context. Its antigen remains unknown. V was trimmed by 10 bases and J by 10 bases, leaving 16 bases between them. The CDR3 has 11 residues. Germline values: CDR1 MNHEY, CDR2 SMNVEV (reference sequence). The sample originates from a study of human thymus T cells. The protocol was immunoSEQ multiplex PCR, while the TCRdb copy is restricted to in-frame clones and leaves out a portion. Of approximately 70,000 clones listed, 90% to 95% are singletons. General study findings and limits: V and J genes seemed to be used with bias in thymic and blood repertoires.

Thymus tissue for the work was resected from patients undergoing corrective heart surgery. Sequencing was carried out using thymus tissue. This clonotype was sampled from a girl less than two years old with a congenital heart defect but otherwise immunologically healthy. The V and J genes are TRBV27 and TRBJ1-1; D gene uncertain. CDR3 amino acids: CATGGNRGAFF. In DNA form, the CDR3 reads TGTGCCACCGGAGGGAACAGAGGAGCTTTCTTT.